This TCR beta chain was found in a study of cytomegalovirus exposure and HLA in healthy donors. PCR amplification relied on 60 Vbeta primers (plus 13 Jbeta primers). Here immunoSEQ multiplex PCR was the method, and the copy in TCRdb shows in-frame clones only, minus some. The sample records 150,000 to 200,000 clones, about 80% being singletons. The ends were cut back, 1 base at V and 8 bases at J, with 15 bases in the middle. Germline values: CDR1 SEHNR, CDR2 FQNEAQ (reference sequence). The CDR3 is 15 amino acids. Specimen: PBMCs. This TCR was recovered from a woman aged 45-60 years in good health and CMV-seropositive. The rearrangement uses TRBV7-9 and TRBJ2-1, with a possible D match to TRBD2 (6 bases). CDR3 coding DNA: TGTGCCAGCAGCTTAGTTACGGGACTCCTCGATGAGCAGTTCTTC. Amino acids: CASSLVTGLLDEQFF.